This is a list of T cell receptor beta chains from one sample in a study of cytomegalovirus exposure and HLA in healthy donors. The assay was immunoSEQ multiplex PCR, and TCRdb's table has in-frame clones only and misses some. This repertoire shows around 300,000 clones, 80% to 90% found once; its top ten account for about 2%. Sequenced material: PBMCs. The receptors shown here come from a woman younger than 35 in good health and CMV-seronegative. CDR3s include the opening cysteine and the closing phenylalanine or tryptophan. The D gene is left open where the match is weak. Size is stated for part of the rows, as once, few or many counts, or as a class when the clone is expanded.

>-|TRBJ1-3|TRBV2|TRBD1
CASIQGARNTIYF
TGTGCCAGCATACAGGGGGCAAGAAACACCATATATTTT
>-|TRBJ1-1|TRBV14|-
CASSNRNTEAFF
TGTGCCAGCAGCAACAGGAACACTGAAGCTTTCTTT
>-|TRBJ2-1|TRBV5-1|-
CASSLGTFNEQFF
TGCGCCAGCAGCTTGGGGACTTTTAATGAGCAGTTCTTC
>-|TRBJ2-7|TRBV27|-
CASSSLRGITYEQYF
TGTGCCAGCAGTTCCCTACGGGGGATTACCTACGAGCAGTACTTC
>-|TRBJ1-4|TRBV12-5|-
CASGTPIQGGSNEKLFF
TGTGCTAGTGGTACGCCCATTCAGGGTGGCAGTAATGAAAAACTGTTTTTT
>-|TRBJ2-5|TRBV7-3|-
CASSLSLGETQYF
TGTGCCAGCAGCTTATCACTCGGGGAGACCCAGTACTTC
>-|TRBJ2-5|TRBV2|TRBD2
CASTQNEASGGKETQYF
TGTGCCAGCACTCAAAACGAAGCTAGCGGGGGCAAAGAGACCCAGTACTTC
>-|TRBJ2-7|TRBV5-1|TRBD2
CASSLMERLAGNYEQYF
TGCGCCAGCAGCTTGATGGAGAGACTAGCGGGGAACTACGAGCAGTACTTC
>-|TRBJ2-7|TRBV2|-
CASSEPGWATYEQYF
TGTGCCAGCAGTGAACCGGGATGGGCAACCTACGAGCAGTACTTC
>-|TRBJ1-2|TRBV2|-
CASREVAYGYTF
TGTGCCAGCAGGGAGGTCGCCTATGGCTACACCTTC
>-|TRBJ2-7|TRBV5-4|TRBD2
CASSPTTSGQAYEQYF
TGTGCCAGCAGCCCCACTACTAGCGGGCAGGCCTACGAGCAGTACTTC
>-|TRBJ1-2|TRBV7-9|-
CSSSGGVFYGYTF
TGTTCCAGCAGCGGAGGGGTTTTCTATGGCTACACCTTC
>-|TRBJ1-2|TRBV19|-
CASNRETYGYTF
TGTGCCAGTAATCGGGAAACCTATGGCTACACCTTC
>-|TRBJ1-2|TRBV29-1|-
CSVAGRDGYTF
TGCAGCGTTGCAGGGAGGGATGGCTACACCTTC
>-|TRBJ2-3|TRBV6-4|TRBD2
CASSATAGGLDTQYF
TGTGCCAGCAGTGCAACAGCGGGGGGGTTAGATACGCAGTATTTT
>once|TRBJ1-1|TRBV6-4|-
CASRVQPPEAFF
TGTGCCAGCAGGGTACAGCCTCCCGAAGCTTTCTTT
>-|TRBJ1-1|TRBV6-5|TRBD1
CASSYGGQEAFF
TGTGCCAGCAGTTACGGGGGACAGGAAGCTTTCTTT
>-|TRBJ2-2|TRBV30|TRBD1
CALDRVFPIFALGNTGELFF
TGTGCCCTAGACAGGGTTTTCCCTATTTTCGCTCTTGGGAACACCGGGGAGCTGTTTTTT
>-|TRBJ2-3|TRBV21-1|-
CASTDAAPGAGNTQYF
TGTGCCAGCACGGACGCGGCACCTGGGGCGGGAAATACGCAGTATTTT
>-|TRBJ1-4|TRBV6-6|TRBD1
CASSYPGTGDEKLFF
TGTGCCAGCAGTTACCCCGGGACAGGGGATGAAAAACTGTTTTTT
>-|TRBJ1-2|TRBV13|TRBD1
CASSLGETGNGYTF
TGTGCCAGCAGCTTAGGGGAGACAGGGAATGGCTACACCTTC
>-|TRBJ1-4|TRBV27|-
CASSPPGREKLFF
TGTGCCAGCAGTCCCCCGGGAAGGGAAAAACTGTTTTTT
>-|TRBJ2-1|TRBV19|-
CASSTGYSPSNEQFF
TGTGCCAGTAGTACAGGGTACTCGCCTTCCAATGAGCAGTTCTTC
>-|TRBJ1-4|TRBV5-1|-
CASSFDAGAREKLFF
TGCGCCAGCAGCTTTGACGCAGGGGCTCGGGAAAAACTGTTTTTT
>once|TRBJ1-6|TRBV9|-
CASSVGLYNSPLHF
TGTGCCAGCAGCGTTGGACTTTATAATTCACCCCTCCACTTT
>-|TRBJ2-1|TRBV9|TRBD2
CASSVGGSGGYNEQFF
TGTGCCAGCAGCGTAGGGGGTAGCGGGGGTTACAATGAGCAGTTCTTC
>-|TRBJ2-7|TRBV15|TRBD1
CATSRDRGQGPYEQYF
TGTGCCACCAGCAGAGATAGAGGACAGGGACCCTACGAGCAGTACTTC
>-|TRBJ2-3|TRBV2|TRBD1
CASSPPTGGTDTQYF
TGTGCCAGCAGTCCTCCGACAGGGGGCACAGATACGCAGTATTTT
>-|TRBJ1-1|TRBV11-1|-
CASSWGRNTEAFF
TGTGCCAGCAGCTGGGGGCGAAACACTGAAGCTTTCTTT
>-|TRBJ2-2|TRBV18|-
CASSPIEAGELFF
TGTGCCAGCTCACCAATTGAGGCCGGGGAGCTGTTTTTT
>-|TRBJ2-1|TRBV7-9|TRBD2
CASSTRPSGGDYNEQFF
TGTGCCAGCAGCACTCGCCCTAGCGGGGGGGACTACAATGAGCAGTTCTTC
>-|TRBJ1-2|TRBV18|TRBD1
CASSPGQGHGYTF
TGTGCCAGCTCACCCGGACAGGGCCATGGCTACACCTTC
>-|TRBJ1-2|TRBV6-6|TRBD1
CASSTTGVDYGYTF
TGTGCCAGCAGTACGACAGGGGTCGACTATGGCTACACCTTC
>-|TRBJ1-2|TRBV5-1|-
CASSLAREGRSYTF
TGCGCCAGCAGCTTGGCCAGGGAAGGTAGGAGCTACACCTTC
>-|TRBJ2-7|TRBV2|TRBD1
CASKPGQGYEQYF
TGTGCCAGCAAGCCGGGACAGGGTTACGAGCAGTACTTC
>-|TRBJ2-2|TRBV5-1|TRBD2
CASSQTGLAGGTGELFF
TGCGCCAGCAGCCAGACGGGACTAGCGGGGGGGACCGGGGAGCTGTTTTTT
>-|TRBJ2-1|TRBV11-3|-
CASSLGTKSENEQFF
TGTGCCAGCAGCTTAGGGACAAAAAGTGAGAATGAGCAGTTCTTC
>-|TRBJ2-3|TRBV18|TRBD2
CASSPLVIAGDTQYF
TGTGCCAGCTCACCCCTCGTGATAGCGGGGGATACGCAGTATTTT
>few|TRBJ2-3|TRBV15|TRBD1
CATSRGTGDADTQYF
TGTGCCACCAGCAGAGGGACAGGGGACGCAGATACGCAGTATTTT
>few|TRBJ1-5|TRBV7-6|TRBD1
CASSLAEGAFNQPQHF
TGTGCCAGCAGCTTAGCCGAGGGGGCTTTCAATCAGCCCCAGCATTTT
>-|TRBJ2-7|TRBV5-1|-
CASSLVQPYEQYF
TGCGCCAGCAGCTTGGTACAGCCTTACGAGCAGTACTTC
>once|TRBJ2-1|TRBV9|TRBD2
CASSARLAGGPMDEQFF
TGTGCCAGCAGTGCAAGACTAGCGGGGGGCCCTATGGATGAGCAGTTCTTC
>-|TRBJ1-3|TRBV18|-
CASSPTGHPSGNTIYF
TGTGCCAGCTCACCGACGGGACACCCGTCTGGAAACACCATATATTTT
>-|TRBJ1-1|TRBV5-1|-
CASSLSPRDILMNTEAFF
TGCGCCAGCAGCTTGAGTCCCCGGGACATTTTGATGAACACTGAAGCTTTCTTT
>-|TRBJ1-3|TRBV10-3|TRBD1
CAIGPWGQQAGNTIYF
TGTGCCATCGGCCCCTGGGGACAGCAAGCTGGAAACACCATATATTTT
>once|TRBJ1-5|TRBV14|-
CVSSLGRGQPQHF
TGTGTCAGCAGTCTGGGTCGGGGTCAGCCCCAGCATTTT
>-|TRBJ2-7|TRBV7-2|-
CASSLGDTYYEQYF
TGTGCCAGCAGCTTAGGGGACACCTACTACGAGCAGTACTTC
>-|TRBJ2-3|TRBV7-9|-
CASINTDTQYF
TGTGCCAGCATCAACACAGATACGCAGTATTTT
>-|TRBJ2-7|TRBV7-9|TRBD1
CASSPRDRDYEQYF
TGTGCCAGCAGCCCCCGGGACAGGGACTACGAGCAGTACTTC
>once|TRBJ2-3|TRBV5-4|TRBD2
CASSSQAGASTDTQYF
TGTGCCAGCAGTTCACAAGCGGGGGCCTCCACAGATACGCAGTATTTT
>-|TRBJ2-5|TRBV27|TRBD1
CASSSIRTGNRQETQYF
TGTGCCAGCAGTTCAATCCGGACAGGAAACCGCCAAGAGACCCAGTACTTC
>-|TRBJ1-1|TRBV5-4|-
CASSLARGLTEAFF
TGTGCCAGCAGCTTGGCCAGGGGTTTGACTGAAGCTTTCTTT
>-|TRBJ1-2|TRBV7-9|-
CASSLSSLNYGYTF
TGTGCCAGCAGCTTATCCTCCTTGAACTATGGCTACACCTTC
>-|TRBJ2-1|TRBV19|-
CASSNGRGAPNEQFF
TGTGCCAGTAGTAATGGCCGGGGGGCCCCCAATGAGCAGTTCTTC
>-|TRBJ1-6|TRBV2|TRBD1
CASVPVGTGNSPLHF
TGTGCCAGCGTCCCTGTCGGGACAGGCAATTCACCCCTCCACTTT
>-|TRBJ1-4|TRBV5-1|TRBD1
CASSLGTGGGEKLFF
TGCGCCAGCAGCTTGGGGACAGGGGGCGGAGAAAAACTGTTTTTT
>once|TRBJ1-1|TRBV2|TRBD1
CARKGQGSGAEAFF
TGTGCCAGGAAAGGACAGGGGTCGGGCGCTGAAGCTTTCTTT